Below are 30 T cell receptor beta chains sequenced from a single sample in a study of Ad26.COV2.S vaccination and SARS-CoV-2 variants. Treatment noted: over 15 received Ad26.COV2.S at low or high dose, single or two shots; roughly 5 received placebo; per-sample allocation not given. At day 63 after the first vaccine or placebo injection, samples were drawn. The assay was immunoSEQ multiplex PCR, and TCRdb's table has in-frame clones only and misses some. The sample yields about 400,000 clones, 88% seen once. Sequencing used peripheral blood, obtained in a trial of Ad26.COV2.S vaccine versus placebo. These receptors came from a person between 18 and 59 years old who received the Ad26.COV2.S COVID-19 vaccine or a placebo.

The chain uses TRBV4-2 and TRBJ1-2; maybe TRBD1 (5 bases). V was shortened by 2 bases and J by 6 bases, with 10 bases between the two germline ends. CDR1 and CDR2 (germline): LGHNA, YNFKEQ. The CDR3 totals 13 residues. The CDR3 protein is CASSQSGANGYTF. The CDR3 region has the DNA TGTGCCAGCAGCCAATCCGGGGCTAATGGCTACACCTTC.

The rearrangement uses TRBV3-1 (or the pseudogene TRBV3-2) and TRBJ1-5, with a possible D match to TRBD1 (6 bases). V dropped 4 bases and J dropped 3 bases, with 13 bases sitting between them. CDR3 length equals 15 residues. In germline, CDR1 is LGHDT, CDR2 YNNKEL (reference sequence). Here the CDR3 reads CASSPMDRDNQPQHF. CDR3 nucleotide sequence: TGTGCCAGCAGCCCTATGGACAGAGACAATCAGCCCCAGCATTTT.

The chain is built from TRBV28 and TRBJ2-3; D assignment may be TRBD1 or TRBD2 (6 bases each). Deletions cut 1 base from V and 3 bases from J, with 14 bases between. CDR3 length: 16 residues. CDR1 and CDR2 (germline): MDHEN, SYDVKM. As DNA, the CDR3 is TGTGCCAGCAGTTTATCCCTGGGGGGCGGGACAGATACGCAGTATTTT. Amino acids: CASSLSLGGGTDTQYF.

A few counts support this clone. The chain couples TRBV9 to TRBJ1-2; D is possibly TRBD1 (5 bases). The CDR3 runs to 15 residues. Germline CDR1 is SGDLS and CDR2 is YYNGEE. Trimming left V 4 bases short and J 4 bases short, with 17 bases between. Written as DNA, the CDR3 is TGTGCCAGCAGCTCTCTTCGGGGGTACGGCTATGGCTACACCTTC. This sequence encodes CASSSLRGYGYGYTF.

The chain couples TRBV29-1 to TRBJ2-3; D gene unclear. The V end lost 2 bases, the J end lost 0 bases, and 3 bases lay between the germline ends. Per germline, CDR1 SQVTM and CDR2 ANQGSEA. The CDR3 sequence is 12 residues long. The CDR3 loop is CSVELSTDTQYF. The CDR3 DNA is TGCAGCGTTGAACTCAGCACAGATACGCAGTATTTT.

The chain uses TRBV2 and TRBJ2-7; 8 nucleotides agree with TRBD1. Germline V gene data show CDR1 as SNHLY and CDR2 as FYNNEI. There are 14 residues in the CDR3. V was clipped by 6 bases and J by 4 bases; unmatched bases: 8. CDR3 DNA sequence: TGTGCCAGCAGGACGGACAGGGTGCAGTACGAGCAGTACTTC. Protein: CASRTDRVQYEQYF.

This chain links TRBV2 with TRBJ2-2; 8 bases are a match to TRBD1. The CDR3 consists of 17 residues. V was pared by 6 bases and J by 0 bases, with 9 bases of the junction left unmatched. Germline CDR1 SNHLY, CDR2 FYNNEI. CDR3 in amino acids: CASRSGGRMANTGELFF. Written as DNA, the CDR3 is TGTGCCAGCAGATCAGGGGGCCGTATGGCGAACACCGGGGAGCTGTTTTTT.

The CDR3 DNA follows: TGTGCCAGCAGCACCAGGACAGGGCTGAACACTGAAGCTTTCTTT. This translates into CASSTRTGLNTEAFF. The V and J genes are TRBV7-2 and TRBJ1-1, with 8 nucleotides matching TRBD1. The ends lost 5 bases at V and 0 bases at J; junction bases unmatched: 5. Germline V gene lookup returns CDR1 SGHTA and CDR2 FQGNSA. The CDR3 contains 15 residues.

The V and J genes are TRBV7-2 and TRBJ2-3; 8 positions agree with TRBD2. The ends lost 7 bases at V and 2 bases at J; junction bases unmatched: 11. The CDR3 runs to 16 residues. Germline V gives CDR1 SGHTA, CDR2 FQGNSA. The CDR3 DNA sequence: TGTGCCAGCAACCGGGTGCAAGCGGGGGACACAGATACGCAGTATTTT. This codes for CASNRVQAGDTDTQYF.

V usage is TRBV7-6 and J usage is TRBJ1-3, with D perhaps TRBD1 (6 bases). V was clipped by 2 bases and J by 2 bases, with 10 bases between them. Germline CDR1 is SGHVS and CDR2 is FNYEAQ. The CDR3 extends over 15 amino acids. The CDR3 sequence is CASSLFNRAGNTIYF. The CDR3 DNA reads as TGTGCCAGCAGCTTATTTAACAGGGCTGGAAACACCATATATTTT.

This clone appeared a single time. This sequence joins TRBV10-2 and TRBJ2-2; D not certain. The V and J ends lost 4 bases and 1 base respectively, with 10 bases between them. Germline V gene sequence: CDR1 WSHSY, CDR2 SAAADI. This CDR3 comprises 15 residues. CDR3 nucleotide sequence: TGCGCCAGCAGTGGAACCCAAGTGAACACCGGGGAGCTGTTTTTT. It codes for CASSGTQVNTGELFF.

This chain connects TRBV4-2 to TRBJ2-7, with 7 bases identical to TRBD2. Germline V lookup: CDR1 LGHNA, CDR2 YNFKEQ. J was trimmed by 1 base and V by 8 bases; bases with no gene match: 14. This CDR3 is 16 amino acids long. The CDR3 region is CASGLVAGDPSYEQYF. As DNA, the CDR3 is TGTGCCAGCGGCTTGGTGGCGGGGGACCCTTCCTACGAGCAGTACTTC.

V is TRBV5-1 and J is TRBJ1-3, with TRBD1 as a possible D gene (6 bases). The CDR3 is 16 residues long. Trimming removed 1 base from V and 4 bases from J, with 15 bases in between. Germline CDR1 SGHRS, CDR2 YFSETQ. CDR3: CASSLIWGLVGNTIYF. Written as DNA, the CDR3 is TGCGCCAGCAGCTTGATTTGGGGGCTAGTGGGAAACACCATATATTTT.

The chain has TRBV28 and TRBJ1-2; D gene uncertain. V was pared by 6 bases and J by 4 bases, with 15 bases between. The CDR3 extends over 14 amino acids. CDR1 and CDR2 from the germline V gene are MDHEN and SYDVKM. The CDR3 here is CASRRIASSYGYTF. CDR3 in DNA: TGTGCCAGCAGGAGAATAGCCAGCTCCTATGGCTACACCTTC.

The rearrangement uses TRBV2 and TRBJ2-4; D is uncertain. The germline V and J ends were trimmed by 3 bases and 9 bases, with 12 bases remaining between them. Germline assignment: CDR1 SNHLY and CDR2 FYNNEI. The CDR3 runs 13 residues. The CDR3 region has the DNA TGTGCCAGCAGTGACGGGCCCAGAGGCATTCAGTACTTC. As protein: CASSDGPRGIQYF.

The V and J genes are TRBV2 and TRBJ2-3, with TRBD2 as a possible D gene (5 bases). The CDR3 contains 14 residues. The V end was cut by 7 bases, the J end by 3 bases, with 14 bases between. Germline V gene data show CDR1 as SNHLY and CDR2 as FYNNEI. The CDR3 coding sequence is TGTGCCAGCATCCCCCGGGAAACGACAGATACGCAGTATTTT. Protein: CASIPRETTDTQYF.

This clone appeared once. The chain recombines TRBV24-1 with TRBJ2-2; D remains ambiguous. Germline CDR1 reads KGHDR; CDR2 reads SFDVKD. This CDR3 is 14 amino acids long. The V and J ends lost 4 bases and 2 bases respectively, with 7 bases between them. CDR3 region: CATSDPDNTGELFF. The CDR3 DNA is TGTGCCACCAGTGACCCTGACAACACCGGGGAGCTGTTTTTT.

This clone has at least ten counts. This chain connects TRBV9 to TRBJ1-1; no clear D. The CDR3 extends over 13 amino acids. Germline CDR1 is SGDLS and CDR2 is YYNGEE. V lost 3 bases, J lost 5 bases, and 11 bases lay in between. The CDR3 here is CASSGSVGTEAFF. The CDR3 coding sequence is TGTGCCAGCAGCGGGTCTGTAGGGACTGAAGCTTTCTTT.

The chain recombines TRBV4-1 with TRBJ1-2; D might be TRBD1 (6 bases). The V end was cut by 4 bases, the J end by 3 bases, with 15 bases between. This CDR3 comprises 15 residues. Germline CDR1 MGHRA, CDR2 YSYEKL. CDR3: CASSRDTGYYYGYTF. In nucleotides, the CDR3 is TGCGCCAGCAGCCGAGACACAGGGTATTACTATGGCTACACCTTC.

The rearrangement uses TRBV6-2 or TRBV6-3 and TRBJ2-7; TRBD1 matches at 9 bases. J gave up 3 bases and V 3 bases, and 3 bases lay outside the gene matches. Germline loops: CDR1 MNHEY, CDR2 SVGEGT. This CDR3 region has 14 residues. The CDR3 nucleotides are TGTGCCAGCAGTTATACAGGGGGCGGCTACGAGCAGTACTTC. It yields the protein CASSYTGGGYEQYF.

The gene calls are TRBV7-3 and TRBJ2-2, with D maybe TRBD1 (6 bases). Trimming stripped 0 bases from V and 8 bases from J, with 10 bases between. The CDR3 extends over 14 amino acids. In germline, CDR1 is SGHTA, CDR2 FQGTGA. CDR3 nucleotide sequence: TGTGCCAGCAGCTTAACAGGGGGTCCAGGGGAGCTGTTTTTT. Amino acids: CASSLTGGPGELFF. The full variable domain, rest sourced from reference TRBV7-3 and TRBJ2-2, is GAGVSQTPSNKVTEKGKYVELRCDPISGHTALYWYRQSLGQGPEFLIYFQGTGAADDSGLPNDRFFAVRPEGSVSTLKIQRTERGDSAVYLCASSLTGGPGELFFGEGSRLTVL.

The CDR3 is CASSYPGAAYNEQFF. The CDR3 DNA is TGTGCCAGCAGTTACCCCGGGGCAGCCTACAATGAGCAGTTCTTC. This chain links TRBV6-2 or TRBV6-3 with TRBJ2-1; D is tentatively TRBD1 or TRBD2 (5 bases each). The V gene lost 2 bases and the J gene lost 2 bases, with 10 bases spanning the gap. The CDR3 is 15 residues long. Germline CDR1 and CDR2: MNHEY and SVGEGT.

This clone was seen just once. The chain couples TRBV6-2 or TRBV6-3 to TRBJ2-1, with a tentative D call TRBD1 (6 bases). From germline, CDR1 is MNHEY and CDR2 SVGEGT. V was trimmed by 3 bases and J by 10 bases, leaving 13 bases between them. This CDR3 contains 13 residues. Here the CDR3 DNA reads TGTGCCAGCAGTTATAACAGGGTTGGCGAGCAGTTCTTC. It encodes CASSYNRVGEQFF.

This clone was recorded only once. This chain joins TRBV6-1 and TRBJ2-3, with 7 nucleotides matching TRBD2. Trimming took 2 bases from V and 0 from J; bases not matched to a gene: 5. The CDR3 spans 16 residues. CDR1 is MNHNS, CDR2 SASEGT, per germline. CDR3 nucleotides: TGTGCCAGCAGTGAATTTAAGCGGGGTAGCACAGATACGCAGTATTTT. The encoded protein is CASSEFKRGSTDTQYF.

This rearrangement joins TRBV28 to TRBJ2-5; D unclear. The germline gives CDR1 MDHEN, CDR2 SYDVKM. V dropped 6 bases and J dropped 5 bases, with 16 bases sitting between them. The CDR3 totals 14 residues. CDR3 protein: CASSPSFGSETQYF. The CDR3 region has the DNA TGTGCCAGCAGCCCCTCCTTTGGAAGCGAGACCCAGTACTTC.

V is TRBV6-5 and J is TRBJ2-5; D might be TRBD1 (6 bases). The V end was cut by 3 bases, the J end by 3 bases, with 14 bases between. The CDR3 length is 15 residues. In germline, CDR1 is MNHEY, CDR2 SVGAGI. The CDR3 DNA reads as TGTGCCAGCAGTTATCAACAGGGCGGTAAAGAGACCCAGTACTTC. Amino acid sequence: CASSYQQGGKETQYF.

V and J are TRBV5-1 and TRBJ1-2; TRBD1 agrees at 7 bases. J was trimmed by 7 bases and V by 0 bases; bases with no gene match: 6. Looked up from germline, CDR1 is SGHRS and CDR2 is YFSETQ. CDR3 length: 14 amino acids. The chain's CDR3 is CASSLVQGRSGYTF. CDR3 in DNA: TGCGCCAGCAGCTTGGTACAGGGGAGGAGTGGCTACACCTTC.

The chain couples TRBV2 to TRBJ1-1, with a tentative D call TRBD1 (5 bases). Germline loops: CDR1 SNHLY, CDR2 FYNNEI. V gave up 10 bases and J gave up 0 bases, with 9 bases separating them. This CDR3 region has 12 residues. The CDR3 loop reads CATRGVNTEAFF. CDR3 DNA: TGTGCCACTAGGGGTGTGAACACTGAAGCTTTCTTT.

The chain has TRBV30 and TRBJ1-6; D might be TRBD1 (5 bases). The germline V and J ends were trimmed by 0 bases and 14 bases, with 14 bases remaining between them. The CDR3 extends over 13 amino acids. Germline V gene data show CDR1 as GTSNPN and CDR2 as SVGIG (reference sequence). CDR3 sequence reads: CAWSVSQGVTLHF. CDR3 DNA sequence: TGTGCCTGGAGTGTTTCGCAGGGTGTCACCCTCCACTTT.

A single count supports this clone. The chain links TRBV19 to TRBJ1-4; the D is unclear. Germline V gene data show CDR1 as LNHDA and CDR2 as SQIVND (reference sequence). CDR3 length: 14 residues. V was trimmed by 6 bases and J by 0 bases, leaving 8 bases between them. CDR3 bases: TGTGCCAGTAGGAACACCGCAACTAATGAAAAACTGTTTTTT. Amino acid sequence: CASRNTATNEKLFF.